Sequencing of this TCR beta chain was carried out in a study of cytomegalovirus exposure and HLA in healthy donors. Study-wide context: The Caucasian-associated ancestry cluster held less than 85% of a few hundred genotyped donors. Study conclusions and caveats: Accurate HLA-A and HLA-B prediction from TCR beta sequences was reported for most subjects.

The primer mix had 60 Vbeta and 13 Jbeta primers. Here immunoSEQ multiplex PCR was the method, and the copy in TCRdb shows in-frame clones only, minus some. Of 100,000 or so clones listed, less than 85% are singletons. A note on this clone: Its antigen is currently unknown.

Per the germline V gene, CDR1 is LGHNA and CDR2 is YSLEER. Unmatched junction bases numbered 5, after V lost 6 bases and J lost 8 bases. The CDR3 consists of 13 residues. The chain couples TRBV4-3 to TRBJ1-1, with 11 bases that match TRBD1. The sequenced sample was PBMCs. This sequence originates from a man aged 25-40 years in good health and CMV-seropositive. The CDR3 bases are TGCGCCAGCAGTCTGGGACAGGGGGGGGAAGCTTTCTTT. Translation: CASSLGQGGEAFF.